What follows describes a single T cell receptor beta chain. Some clones are missing from TCRdb's copy, which holds only in-frame ones; the method was immunoSEQ multiplex PCR. The sample has over 200,000 clones; more than 70% are singletons. This sample is drawn from a study of blood T cell repertoires in COVID-19. Study-wide background: Samples of COVID-19 (acute and convalescent) were obtained from the United States, Italy and Spain.

Participant-given clinical history determined each cohort assignment. This clonotype originated in a woman aged 40-49 years with acute COVID-19. Sequenced input: PBMCs or T cells enriched from blood (not recorded which).

DNA for the CDR3: TGTGCCAGCAGAAGAGGTCTTTCTCGAGGCTACACCTTC. This gives the protein CASRRGLSRGYTF. This sequence joins TRBV12-3 or TRBV12-4 and TRBJ1-2; D is unresolved. V lost 6 bases to trimming and J lost 8 bases, with 16 bases between them. The CDR3 extends over 13 amino acids.